A single sample gave rise to the 32 T cell receptor beta chains below, sequenced in a study of identical twins. TCRdb processed the 5' RACE reads anew with MiXCR; each CDR3 protein has one entry. The repertoire has hundreds of thousands of distinct CDR3 sequences, roughly 18% of them found once; the top ten carry about an eighth. The sample also formed part of further work on T cells expressing NK-cell markers.

The specimen was PBMCs. These receptors were taken from a woman between 18 and 30 years old in good health.

This clonotype turned up a few times. The chain has TRBV11-1 and TRBJ2-3, with TRBD1 matching 7 bases. Germline CDR1 and CDR2: SGHAT and FQDESV (reference sequence). V lost 6 bases, J lost 2 bases, and 23 bases stayed unmatched. The CDR3 length is 20 residues. CDR3 coding DNA: TGTGCCAGCAGAAATAAACCCGGGGTTAGGGACAGAAGTTCCACAGATACGCAGTATTTT. Its translation: CASRNKPGVRDRSSTDTQYF. Variable domain in full (rest from reference TRBV11-1 and TRBJ2-3): EAEVAQSPRYKITEKSQAVAFWCDPISGHATLYWYRQILGQGPELLVQFQDESVVDDSQLPKDRFSAERLKGVDSTLKIQPAELGDSAMYLCASRNKPGVRDRSSTDTQYFGPGTRLTVL.

This chain joins TRBV4-3 and TRBJ2-7, with D unresolved. Germline values: CDR1 LGHNA, CDR2 YSLEER. V was cut by 0 bases and J by 3 bases, with 12 bases left in between. This CDR3 has 15 residues. In nucleotides, the CDR3 is TGCGCCAGCAGCCAAGAACCCACAGTCAACTACGAGCAGTACTTC. Translating gives CASSQEPTVNYEQYF.

This chain links TRBV27 with TRBJ2-7; D may match TRBD1 or TRBD2 (5 bases each). Germline V gives CDR1 MNHEY, CDR2 SMNVEV (reference sequence). V was clipped by 5 bases and J by 0 bases, with 11 bases between them. CDR3 size: 14 residues. CDR3 loop: CASSVPGSSYEQYF. The CDR3 nucleotides are TGTGCCAGCAGTGTACCAGGGAGCTCCTACGAGCAGTACTTC.

This clonotype has a count of ten or more. The V and J genes are TRBV5-1 and TRBJ2-1; D is undetermined. Deletions cut 2 bases from V and 9 bases from J, with 9 bases between. The germline V gene encodes CDR1 SGHRS and CDR2 YFSETQ. The CDR3 is 12 amino acids. CDR3 sequence: CASSFLGREQFF. In DNA form, the CDR3 reads TGCGCCAGCAGCTTTCTCGGGCGTGAGCAGTTCTTC.

There are a few counts of this clonotype. The gene calls are TRBV11-2 and TRBJ2-3, with D possibly being TRBD2 (5 bases). Germline values: CDR1 SGHAT, CDR2 FQNNGV. V was pared by 5 bases and J by 4 bases, with 16 bases between. The CDR3 covers 15 residues. This CDR3 is CASSVRADGADTQYF. DNA for the CDR3: TGTGCCAGCAGCGTAAGAGCGGACGGGGCAGATACGCAGTATTTT.

This clonotype turned up a few times. The chain carries TRBV18 and TRBJ2-7, with a tentative D call TRBD2 (5 bases). V was cut by 6 bases and J by 1 base, with 13 bases left in between. Germline V gene sequence: CDR1 KGHSH, CDR2 LQKENI. The length of the CDR3 is 14 residues. CDR3 sequence (DNA): TGTGCCAGCTCTAAACCAGAGGGTTCCTACGAGCAGTACTTC. Its protein is CASSKPEGSYEQYF.

In this sample, this clonotype turned up a few times. This chain links TRBV7-9 with TRBJ2-1; D remains ambiguous. The germline CDR1 and CDR2 sequences are SEHNR and FQNEAQ (reference sequence). Trimming took off 5 bases at V and 2 bases at J, with 10 bases between the two ends. This CDR3 has 14 residues. CDR3 in DNA: TGTGCCAGCAGCCCACTACGAGCCTACAATGAGCAGTTCTTC. Translated: CASSPLRAYNEQFF.

This clonotype turned up a few times. V gene TRBV29-1 combines with J gene TRBJ1-2; no reliable D call. The CDR3 has 13 residues. Germline CDR1 SQVTM, CDR2 ANQGSEA. The V end lost 4 bases, the J end lost 0 bases, and 9 bases lay between the germline ends. Here the CDR3 DNA reads TGCAGCGTTGGTCCGGGAGCTAACTATGGCTACACCTTC. Translation: CSVGPGANYGYTF.

J is TRBJ1-1 and V is TRBV12-3 or TRBV12-4; D unclear. The CDR3 spans 14 residues. V was cut by 3 bases and J by 1 base, with 9 bases left in between. The CDR3 region has the DNA TGTGCCAGCAGTTTGTCCCCCGCGAACACTGAAGCTTTCTTT. Translated, it gives CASSLSPANTEAFF.

This clonotype was counted a few times. CDR3 sequence (DNA): TGCAGTGCTAGAGATTGGGGGGAGAGGAACACTGAAGCTTTCTTT. Translating it yields CSARDWGERNTEAFF. The V call is TRBV20-1, the J call TRBJ1-1, with a tentative D call TRBD1 (5 bases). From germline, CDR1 is DFQATT and CDR2 SNEGSKA (reference sequence). The CDR3 consists of 15 residues. V lost 0 bases and J lost 1, with 12 bases in between.

The chain carries TRBV3-1 and TRBJ1-1; D unclear. V lost 4 bases and J 0 bases, leaving 15 bases between the germline ends. CDR1 is LGHDT, CDR2 YNNKEL, per germline (reference sequence). This CDR3 region has 16 residues. CDR3 amino acids: CASSLALGAMNTEAFF. The CDR3 coding sequence is TGTGCCAGCAGCCTGGCGTTAGGCGCAATGAACACTGAAGCTTTCTTT.

The chain employs TRBV10-3 and TRBJ2-5; unclear D gene. Trimming took off 3 bases at V and 1 base at J, with 9 bases between the two ends. The CDR3 covers 14 residues. CDR1 is ENHRY and CDR2 is SYGVKD in the germline V gene. This CDR3 is CAISESGLQETQYF. For the CDR3, the DNA is TGTGCCATCAGTGAATCCGGCCTCCAAGAGACCCAGTACTTC.

The sample holds a few counts of this clonotype. The genes are TRBV6-5 and TRBJ2-3; D is unclear. V shed 10 bases and J shed 6 bases, with 11 bases lying between them. Germline values: CDR1 MNHEY, CDR2 SVGAGI. This CDR3 region has 11 residues. The CDR3 coding sequence is TGTGCCACGGCCCTCGGGGATACGCAGTATTTT. Its protein product is CATALGDTQYF.

The sample holds many counts of this clonotype. The chain recombines TRBV27 with TRBJ1-5; D ambiguous. Trimming removed 5 bases at V and 4 bases at J, with 6 bases between. CDR3 length: 12 amino acids. Per germline, CDR1 MNHEY and CDR2 SMNVEV (reference sequence). The CDR3 spells CASSPSNQPQHF. In DNA form, the CDR3 reads TGTGCCAGCAGTCCCTCTAATCAGCCCCAGCATTTT.

J is TRBJ2-7 and V is TRBV12-3 or TRBV12-4; TRBD1 is a possible D gene (6 bases). The V gene lost 5 bases and the J gene lost 5 bases, with 19 bases spanning the gap. The CDR3 is 15 residues long. The DNA of the CDR3 is TGTGCCAGCAGTCCCCGAGTTGGGGGCGAAGACGAGCAGTACTTC. This codes for CASSPRVGGEDEQYF.

The chain uses TRBV6-7 and TRBJ2-3, with a weak D call TRBD2 (6 bases). Being an ORF, TRBV6-7 has a function that is uncertain. V was shortened by 2 bases and J by 4 bases, with 13 bases between the two germline ends. CDR3 size: 15 residues. Written as DNA, the CDR3 is TGTGCCAGCAGTTACCGTCGGGAGACCCCAGATACGCAGTATTTT. Amino acids: CASSYRRETPDTQYF.

This clonotype showed up just a few times. V is TRBV12-3 or TRBV12-4 and J is TRBJ2-3; D remains ambiguous. The CDR3 is 15 amino acids. The V and J ends lost 3 bases and 6 bases respectively, with 16 bases between them. CDR3 residues: CASSFRSQTRDTQYF. Here the CDR3 DNA reads TGTGCCAGCAGTTTCCGTTCACAAACCAGGGATACGCAGTATTTT.

The CDR3 here is CSARLPASGGTDTQYF. The CDR3 region has the DNA TGCAGTGCTAGGCTCCCCGCTAGCGGGGGGACAGATACGCAGTATTTT. The genes are TRBV20-1 and TRBJ2-3; TRBD2 aligns across 11 bases. The CDR3 runs 16 residues. V was pared by 3 bases and J by 3 bases, with 8 bases of the junction left unmatched. Germline V lookup: CDR1 DFQATT, CDR2 SNEGSKA (reference sequence).

This clonotype was counted between two and nine times. This chain joins TRBV12-3 or TRBV12-4 and TRBJ2-3, with 8 bases that match TRBD2. The CDR3 contains 15 residues. J lost 0 bases, V lost 8 bases, and 7 bases had no gene match. The CDR3 loop is CASLPRGASTDTQYF. The CDR3 nucleotides are TGTGCCAGCCTCCCGCGGGGGGCTAGCACAGATACGCAGTATTTT.

The chain has TRBV11-1 and TRBJ2-1; 9 bases are a match to TRBD2. The V gene end was trimmed by 5 bases and the J gene end by 10 bases; junction bases not matched to a gene: 21. The CDR3 runs 18 residues. CDR1 SGHAT and CDR2 FQDESV come from the germline V gene (reference sequence). The CDR3 bases are TGTGCCAGCAGCCTTATAGACTGGGGGCGGGGGGGTGGTCCGGAGCAGTTCTTC. This sequence encodes CASSLIDWGRGGGPEQFF.

The V call is TRBV30, the J call TRBJ2-2; D is unclear. Germline loops: CDR1 GTSNPN, CDR2 SVGIG (reference sequence). The CDR3 spans 12 residues. Trimming removed 4 bases at V and 3 bases at J, with 6 bases between. This chain's CDR3 is CAWILDTGELFF. In DNA, the CDR3 is TGTGCCTGGATTCTCGACACCGGGGAGCTGTTTTTT.

The chain employs TRBV6-5 and TRBJ2-7, with D possibly called TRBD1 or TRBD2 (5 bases each). V was trimmed by 2 bases and J by 5 bases, leaving 19 bases between them. Per the germline V gene, CDR1 is MNHEY and CDR2 is SVGAGI. This CDR3 has 16 amino acids. The CDR3 DNA is TGTGCCAGCAGTTACGCTTCGCGGGTCGGGGCGGACGAGCAGTACTTC. Translating it yields CASSYASRVGADEQYF.

This clonotype has only a few counts. The gene calls are TRBV5-1 and TRBJ2-7, with D perhaps TRBD1 (6 bases). The CDR3 is 14 amino acids. The germline V gene encodes CDR1 SGHRS and CDR2 YFSETQ. V lost 0 bases to trimming and J lost 7 bases, with 14 bases between them. CDR3 DNA sequence: TGCGCCAGCAGCTTGGACAGGGATTACAATGAGCAGTACTTC. Translated: CASSLDRDYNEQYF.

The chain combines TRBV5-1 with TRBJ1-3; possible D gene TRBD1, 6 bases. The CDR3 spans 16 residues. Germline-derived CDR1 and CDR2 are SGHRS and YFSETQ. V lost 4 bases and J 0 bases, leaving 14 bases between the germline ends. Written as DNA, the CDR3 is TGCGCCAGCAGCACCGGTGACAGGTTCTCTGGAAACACCATATATTTT. Translated, it gives CASSTGDRFSGNTIYF.

The chain couples TRBV5-1 to TRBJ1-2, with 11 bases aligning to TRBD1. This CDR3 region has 14 residues. Trimming took 7 bases from V and 4 from J; bases not matched to a gene: 6. Germline CDR1 reads SGHRS; CDR2 reads YFSETQ. The chain's CDR3 is CASAPGTGGYGYTF. In DNA, the CDR3 is TGCGCCAGCGCCCCAGGGACAGGGGGCTATGGCTACACCTTC.

The chain combines TRBV4-3 with TRBJ2-1; D is undetermined. Germline assignment: CDR1 LGHNA and CDR2 YSLEER. V was clipped by 0 bases and J by 5 bases, with 14 bases between them. This CDR3 has 16 amino acids. This CDR3 is CASSQDLWGGDNEQFF. The CDR3 coding sequence is TGCGCCAGCAGCCAAGATCTGTGGGGTGGGGACAATGAGCAGTTCTTC.

The V gene is TRBV7-6, the J gene TRBJ1-1; perhaps TRBD1 as D (5 bases). Germline lookup yields CDR1 SGHVS and CDR2 FNYEAQ. CDR3 length equals 16 residues. Trimming stripped 5 bases from V and 1 base from J, with 17 bases between. CDR3 loop: CASSARRIGGNTEAFF. As DNA, the CDR3 is TGTGCCAGCAGCGCCCGACGAATCGGGGGGAACACTGAAGCTTTCTTT. Full variable domain (remainder filled in from reference TRBV7-6 and TRBJ1-1): GAGVSQSPRYKVTKRGQDVALRCDPISGHVSLYWYRQALGQGPEFLTYFNYEAQQDKSGLPNDRFSAERPEGSISTLTIQRTEQRDSAMYRCASSARRIGGNTEAFFGQGTRLTVV.

This clonotype was found a few times. The chain combines TRBV6-1 with TRBJ2-7; D may match TRBD1 or TRBD2 (5 bases each). The V and J ends lost 6 bases and 4 bases respectively, with 16 bases between them. The CDR3 totals 14 residues. The germline gives CDR1 MNHNS, CDR2 SASEGT. The CDR3 protein is CASSPGTMGYEQYF. The CDR3 coding sequence is TGTGCCAGCAGCCCCGGGACGATGGGATACGAGCAGTACTTC.

There are many counts of this clonotype. The V and J genes are TRBV12-3 or TRBV12-4 and TRBJ1-2, with no clear D. The CDR3 sequence is 13 residues long. Trimming shortened V by 8 bases and J by 0 bases, and 10 bases separated the two germline ends. CDR3 loop: CASSPGANYGYTF. The CDR3 DNA reads as TGTGCCAGCTCTCCCGGGGCTAACTATGGCTACACCTTC.

There are a few counts of this clonotype. The genes are TRBV5-1 and TRBJ2-7; no definite D call. CDR1 and CDR2 from the germline V gene are SGHRS and YFSETQ. The length of the CDR3 is 14 residues. The V end lost 4 bases, the J end lost 7 bases, and 18 bases lay between the germline ends. Here the CDR3 reads CASSSFPDGREQYF. Written as DNA, the CDR3 is TGCGCCAGCAGCAGTTTTCCGGATGGAAGGGAGCAGTACTTC.

This clonotype has only a few counts. This chain joins TRBV7-2 and TRBJ2-5; D may be TRBD1 or TRBD2 (5 bases each). Germline lookup yields CDR1 SGHTA and CDR2 FQGNSA. This CDR3 has 14 residues. V gave up 5 bases and J gave up 9 bases, with 19 bases separating them. CDR3 coding DNA: TGTGCCAGCAGCGCCTTTTGGGACCAGGAGCCCCAGTACTTC. This encodes CASSAFWDQEPQYF.

V gene TRBV25-1 combines with J gene TRBJ2-5, with 7 bases fitting TRBD2. The germline gives CDR1 MGHDK, CDR2 SYGVNS. Trimming removed 1 base from V and 5 bases from J; junction bases left unmatched: 10. This CDR3 comprises 16 residues. CDR3 loop: CASSEWEGGWTETQYF. The CDR3 DNA sequence: TGTGCCAGCAGTGAATGGGAGGGAGGGTGGACGGAGACCCAGTACTTC.